The sequence of this TCR beta chain was determined in a study of blood T cell repertoires in COVID-19 (dated by TCRdb to 2020 to 2022). Study-level background: Collaborator samples came from the United States, Italy and Spain and covered acute and convalescent phases of COVID-19. The dataset comprised deeply sampled blood TCRbeta repertoires from subjects exposed to, actively infected with, or recovered from COVID-19. Where available, HLA class I and class II types were obtained from metadata supplied by the sample provider rather than from assay-based typing. The samples were drawn from two sources: the first 160 participants of the ongoing ImmuneRACE study, and 950 to 1,500 subjects contributed by 6 global collaborators. The prospective study material was composed of cDNA or gDNA derived from T cells, B-cell-depleted T cells, or PBMCs. Sample metadata almost always included a de-identified subject ID, COVID-19 status, age in years and sex. The repertoires were made available in a free public database intended to serve as a resource for research on the immune response to SARS-CoV-2. Study-wide findings and limitations: How much clinical and demographic metadata was included differed by source and by participant, and the metadata was provided uncurated.

TCRbeta CDR3 regions were amplified from genomic DNA by means of the immunoSEQ Assay, a bias-controlled multiplex PCR. The paper's data handling went like this. Nucleated cell counts per sample were estimated from amplification of reference gene primers within the assay. To quantify the absolute abundance of each unique TCRbeta CDR3 rearrangement, sequence reads were collapsed and filtered. For each sample, productive Simpson clonality was calculated by taking the square root of Simpson's diversity index across productive rearrangements. This immuneACCESS table, as held by TCRdb, lists in-frame sequences with V and J called but not all clones. Of the missing ones, under half trace to an unresolved V gene in checked studies; the others have no known cause. V and J calls and clone size are copied from that table; D and trimming were computed from the DNA. Present in this sample are about 200,000 clones, around four fifths of which were seen just once. 0.9% to 0.95% of the sample is taken by the ten largest.

At one collaborating source in Seattle, patients were enrolled during active infection and were followed longitudinally through the course of disease. Each collaborating institution followed its own protocols to collect whole blood in K2EDTA tubes. For TCRbeta analysis, collaborator samples were shipped as frozen whole blood, as isolated PBMCs, or as DNA extracted from either sample type. A note on this clone: Its antigen is currently not known. Base qualities are not at hand, and no much larger clone is one base apart.

Sequenced sample: peripheral blood. The sequence was collected from a man aged 60-69 years with COVID-19, enrolled during active disease.

The CDR3 in this case is CASSAGQGHTEAFF. The DNA sequence is TGTGCCAGCAGCGCAGGACAGGGTCACACTGAAGCTTTCTTT. The sequence is built from TRBV7-9 and TRBJ1-1; TRBD1 aligns with 8 central bases. The CDR3 goes from the cysteine to the phenylalanine over 14 residues. Just CDR3 DNA is preserved here, 42 bases in frame from base 1. In the germline V gene (reference sequence), CDR1 corresponds to SEHNR and CDR2 to FQNEAQ. Clipping removes 5 bases from V and 3 bases from J, with 5 as the unmatched junction base count.